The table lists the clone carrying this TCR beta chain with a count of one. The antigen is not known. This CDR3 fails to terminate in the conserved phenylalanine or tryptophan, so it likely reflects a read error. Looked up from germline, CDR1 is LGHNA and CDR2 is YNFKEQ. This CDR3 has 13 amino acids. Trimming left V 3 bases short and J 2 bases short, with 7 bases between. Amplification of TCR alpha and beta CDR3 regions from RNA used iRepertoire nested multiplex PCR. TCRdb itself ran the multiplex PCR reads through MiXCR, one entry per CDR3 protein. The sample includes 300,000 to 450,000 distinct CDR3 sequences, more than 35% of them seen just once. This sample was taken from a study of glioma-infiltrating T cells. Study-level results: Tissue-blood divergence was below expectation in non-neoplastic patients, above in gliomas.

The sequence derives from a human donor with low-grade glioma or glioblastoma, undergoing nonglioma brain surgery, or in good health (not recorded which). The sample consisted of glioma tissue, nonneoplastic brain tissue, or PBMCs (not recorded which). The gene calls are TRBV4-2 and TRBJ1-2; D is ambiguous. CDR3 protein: CASSHRVNYGYTI. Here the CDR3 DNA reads TGTGCCAGCAGCCACCGTGTGAACTATGGCTACACCATC.